This TCR beta chain was captured in a study of sequential checkpoint blockade in melanoma. Study-wide background: Patients were randomized 1:1 to nivolumab-then-ipilimumab or ipilimumab-then-nivolumab first-line.

The sample's treatment: randomized to nivolumab then ipilimumab (arm A) or the reverse (arm B). From thawed PBMCs, live CD3+CD8+ cells negative for CD19 and CD56 were sorted. The method was immunoSEQ multiplex PCR; TCRdb's version includes in-frame clones alone and lacks a portion of them. The sample lists about 28,000 clones, 83% seen once, with about a sixth in the top ten. The CDR3 consists of 15 residues. J lost 0 bases, V lost 5 bases, and 6 bases had no gene match. CDR1 and CDR2 (germline): SGHVS, FQNEAQ. The chain uses TRBV7-8 and TRBJ1-1; TRBD1 matches 7 bases. The origin of this receptor is a human donor with melanoma. The material sequenced was CD8+ T cells sorted from blood (inferred from file names), taken from a patient given nivolumab and ipilimumab in sequence. The DNA for the CDR3 is TGTGCCAGCAGCCCGTCGACAGGGATGAACACTGAAGCTTTCTTT. Translated, it gives CASSPSTGMNTEAFF.